This is a list of T cell receptor beta chains from one sample in a study of blood T cell repertoires in COVID-19. Clones were read by immunoSEQ multiplex PCR, and TCRdb kept only the in-frame ones, dropping some. The repertoire includes 100,000 to 150,000 clones, roughly 86% of them detected once, and approximately 10% sits in the top ten. Sequenced material: peripheral blood. The source is an older woman with COVID-19, enrolled during active disease. CDR3s include the opening cysteine and the closing phenylalanine or tryptophan. The order of the fields is CDR3 length, V gene, J gene, CDR3 protein.

16	TRBV7-9	TRBJ1-1	CASSLRQGAFLTEAFF
13	TRBV5-8	TRBJ2-5	CASRPRGRETQYF
15	TRBV11-2	TRBJ1-4	CASSPRQGAWEKLFF
12	TRBV7-9	TRBJ2-7	CASSPTGYEQYF
17	TRBV9	TRBJ1-4	CASSAGQGGTTNEKLFF
15	TRBV19	TRBJ1-1	CASSPRRQGNAEAFF
13	TRBV28	TRBJ1-4	CASSLQGRGKLFF
14	TRBV24-1	TRBJ1-1	CATSDNRGHTEAFF
13	TRBV5-1	TRBJ1-1	CASSLAPGTEAFF
13	TRBV2	TRBJ2-7	CASRWDRAGEQYF
16	TRBV7-2	TRBJ2-7	CASSPTPGAANDEQYF
16	TRBV2	TRBJ1-1	CASSEPRGTTNTEAFF
14	TRBV14	TRBJ2-3	CASSQGARSDTQYF
15	TRBV7-2	TRBJ2-5	CASSLAGPGKETQYF
16	TRBV5-4	TRBJ1-6	CASSLRWGASNSPLHF
13	TRBV10-3	TRBJ1-5	CAIKVGANQPQHF
14	TRBV19	TRBJ1-2	CASSTGTARYGYTF
17	TRBV4-1	TRBJ2-2	CASSPKTSGGNTGELFF
14	TRBV14	TRBJ1-3	CASSQALSGNTIYF
17	TRBV5-1	TRBJ2-1	CASSLRGGTGGKDEQFF
17	TRBV19	TRBJ2-5	CASSPPAGGIRKETQYF
17	TRBV3-1/TRBV3-2	TRBJ2-3	CASSRSGTSGNTDTQYF
13	TRBV10-3	TRBJ2-7	CAIGTGAPYEQYF
16	TRBV30	TRBJ1-3	CAWSVGLKNSGNTIYF
15	TRBV7-3	TRBJ2-6	CASSSQGAGANVLTF
13	TRBV7-2	TRBJ1-5	CASSSRVDQPQHF
16	TRBV5-1	TRBJ2-2	CASSWRGPRGTGELFF
16	TRBV5-6	TRBJ1-1	CASSFVTDQLNTEAFF
17	TRBV5-1	TRBJ1-6	CASSLEGLAGFGSPLHF
15	TRBV24-1	TRBJ2-3	CATSDLTGGGDTQYF
15	TRBV4-1	TRBJ2-7	CASSQAFTDSYEQYF
13	TRBV5-1	TRBJ1-4	CASRVDNYEKLFF
14	TRBV3-1/TRBV3-2	TRBJ2-1	CASSQAGSGNEQFF
16	TRBV5-1	TRBJ2-1	CASSAPDRVAYNEQFF
14	TRBV7-2	TRBJ2-3	CASSPVASTDTQYF
13	TRBV4-1	TRBJ1-2	CASSQGDTYGYTF
13	TRBV19	TRBJ1-1	CASSIGGITEAFF
15	TRBV2	TRBJ1-6	CASSEGQVLVSPLHF
16	TRBV5-6	TRBJ2-2	CASSLRQGASTGELFF
16	TRBV6-6	TRBJ2-1	CASSYSAGTGNNEQFF
13	TRBV28	TRBJ1-5	CASIRQGNQPQHF
15	TRBV7-9	TRBJ2-5	CASSLLAGVGETQYF
16	TRBV5-1	TRBJ2-2	CASSLLGTVNTGELFF
17	TRBV15	TRBJ2-3	CATSRDGLAGGTDTQYF
15	TRBV7-2	TRBJ1-6	CASSLGGRVDSPLHF
17	TRBV3-1/TRBV3-2	TRBJ1-1	CASSQGWGLSENTEAFF
18	TRBV7-9	TRBJ2-5	CASSLALLLAGGQETQYF
13	TRBV30	TRBJ2-1	CAWSAGLAGPLFF
10	TRBV6-4	TRBJ2-5	CASSLETQYF
15	TRBV6-5	TRBJ2-7	CASSYSRGFTYEQYF
16	TRBV2	TRBJ1-4	CASSLGTGGNNEKLFF
17	TRBV28	TRBJ2-1	CASSPSGGERSYNEQFF
13	TRBV15	TRBJ1-1	CATSGRDRGLPFF
15	TRBV19	TRBJ1-5	CASSIYGATSQPQHF